This TCR beta chain was sequenced for a study of cytomegalovirus exposure and HLA in healthy donors. Of note for this clone: Its antigen is not known.

Amplification used 60 Vbeta primers and 13 Jbeta primers. TCRdb keeps only in-frame clones here, not all; method: immunoSEQ multiplex PCR. The sample yields 80,000 or so clones, roughly 9.1% seen once. Study outcomes and limitations: Follow-up analysis later connected one missense variant in DCLRE1C with trimming of TCR beta V- and J-genes. Upon later analysis, TCR association rates were observed to vary by HLA locus, being highest for DRB1 and lowest for HLA-C.

The CDR3 sequence is 14 residues long. Germline V CDR1 and CDR2: LNHDA, SQIVND (reference sequence). Trimming left V 1 base short and J 5 bases short, with 9 bases between. The sequence came from a man between 60 and 75 years old in good health and CMV-seropositive. The sample comprised PBMCs. This chain uses TRBV19 with TRBJ1-5; a weak D match, TRBD1 (5 bases). DNA of the CDR3: TGTGCCAGTAGTATAGCGGGGGATTATCAGCCCCAGCATTTT. As protein: CASSIAGDYQPQHF.